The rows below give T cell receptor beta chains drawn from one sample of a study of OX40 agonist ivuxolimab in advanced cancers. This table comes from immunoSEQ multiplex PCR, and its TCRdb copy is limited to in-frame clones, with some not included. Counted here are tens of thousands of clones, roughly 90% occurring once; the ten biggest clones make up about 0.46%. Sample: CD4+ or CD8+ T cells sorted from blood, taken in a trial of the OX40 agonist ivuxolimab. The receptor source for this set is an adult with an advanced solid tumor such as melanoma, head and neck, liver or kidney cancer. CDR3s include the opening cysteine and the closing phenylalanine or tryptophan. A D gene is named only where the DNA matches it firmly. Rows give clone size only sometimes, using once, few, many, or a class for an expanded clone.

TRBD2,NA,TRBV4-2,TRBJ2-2,TGTGCCAGCAGCCAAGGTGTGACTAGCGGAACTACCGGGGAGCTGTTTTTT,CASSQGVTSGTTGELFF
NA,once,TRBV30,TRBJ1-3,TGTGCCTGGAGTGTATCCGGAAACACCATATATTTT,CAWSVSGNTIYF
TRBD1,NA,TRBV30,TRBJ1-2,TGTGCCTGGACTCCAGGGGGAATAAACTATGGCTACACCTTC,CAWTPGGINYGYTF
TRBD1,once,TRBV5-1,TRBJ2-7,TGCGCCAGCAGCTTGGCCGGGACAGGGACCTACGAGCAGTACTTC,CASSLAGTGTYEQYF
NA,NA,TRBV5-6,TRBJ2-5,TGTGCCAGCAGCTTGTTGTCGAAGGGCGAGACCCAGTACTTC,CASSLLSKGETQYF
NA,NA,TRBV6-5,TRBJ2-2,TGTGCCAGCACCAGAGAGATAAGGAGCACCGGGGAGCTGTTTTTT,CASTREIRSTGELFF
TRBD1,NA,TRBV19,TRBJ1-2,TGTGCCAGTAATAACAGGGGGCAAACGGGGGACTATGGCTACACCTTC,CASNNRGQTGDYGYTF
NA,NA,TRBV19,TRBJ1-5,TGTGCCAGTAGTACAGGAGCGGGGGGAAATCAGCCCCAGCATTTT,CASSTGAGGNQPQHF
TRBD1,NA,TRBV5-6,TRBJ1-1,TGTGCCAGCAGCTTAACGACAGGGGCGGCCACTGAAGCTTTCTTT,CASSLTTGAATEAFF
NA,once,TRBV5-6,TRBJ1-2,TGTGCCAGCAGCTTGACCGGTCCAAAGGGTGGCTACACCTTC,CASSLTGPKGGYTF